What follows are 28 T cell receptor beta chains derived from one specimen sequenced in a study of response to subunit inactivated influenza vaccine. TCRdb ran MiXCR on the RT-PCR reads and lists one entry per CDR3 protein. The sample has roughly 570,000 distinct CDR3 sequences, roughly 13% seen once. The input for sequencing was PBMCs from blood, taken roughly 47 days after vaccination. These receptors were taken from a man aged 50-60 years who received an inactivated influenza vaccine.

This clonotype was seen only a few times. The chain recombines TRBV20-1 with TRBJ2-7; unclear D gene. Germline V CDR1 and CDR2: DFQATT, SNEGSKA (reference sequence). This CDR3 is 14 amino acids long. Trimming cost V 0 bases and J 0 bases, with 9 bases left between them. CDR3 in DNA: TGCAGTGCTAGAGACCCAGTGAGCTCCTACGAGCAGTACTTC. Translated, it gives CSARDPVSSYEQYF.

The chain combines TRBV5-1 with TRBJ2-5; D is ambiguous. Trimming removed 3 bases at V and 5 bases at J, with 11 bases between. CDR1 and CDR2 (germline): SGHRS, YFSETQ. This CDR3 is 13 amino acids long. CDR3 loop: CASSWQERETQYF. In DNA, the CDR3 is TGCGCCAGCAGCTGGCAGGAAAGGGAGACCCAGTACTTC.

The V gene is TRBV10-1, the J gene TRBJ2-4, with D perhaps TRBD1 (5 bases). The V end lost 3 bases, the J end lost 6 bases, and 15 bases lay between the germline ends. This CDR3 is 15 amino acids long. Germline CDR1 and CDR2: WNHNN and SYGVQD (reference sequence). This CDR3 reads CASSDGAGSGNIQYF. CDR3 DNA sequence: TGCGCCAGCAGTGATGGGGCAGGCTCTGGAAACATTCAGTACTTC.

The sample holds a few counts of this clonotype. The V gene is TRBV6-1, the J gene TRBJ2-3; 15 nucleotides agree with TRBD2. The V gene end was trimmed by 5 bases and the J gene end by 4 bases; junction bases not matched to a gene: 7. Germline V gene lookup returns CDR1 MNHNS and CDR2 SASEGT. This CDR3 comprises 17 residues. The CDR3 region has the DNA TGTGCCAGCAGTACAGGGACTAGCGGGGGGCTGGCAGATACGCAGTATTTT. Translating it yields CASSTGTSGGLADTQYF.

This chain links TRBV6-2 or TRBV6-3 with TRBJ2-7, with 9 positions matching TRBD1. The CDR3 contains 13 residues. With 8 bases clipped from V and 5 bases from J, the junction kept 7 bases outside the gene matches. Germline V gene data show CDR1 as MNHEY and CDR2 as SVGEGT. Written as DNA, the CDR3 is TGTGCCAGCGACACAGGGGGCCTCAACGAGCAGTACTTC. The encoded protein is CASDTGGLNEQYF.

This clonotype was picked up a small number of times. The genes are TRBV5-4 and TRBJ2-3; 14 bases map to TRBD2. With 4 bases clipped from V and 4 bases from J, the junction kept 2 bases outside the gene matches. The CDR3 has 15 residues. Per the germline V gene, CDR1 is SGHNT and CDR2 is YYREEE (reference sequence). CDR3 residues: CASSATSGGADTQYF. Here the CDR3 DNA reads TGTGCCAGCAGCGCGACTAGCGGGGGGGCAGATACGCAGTATTTT.

This clonotype was seen at least ten times. The chain joins TRBV6-1 to TRBJ2-2; D could derive from TRBD1 or TRBD2 (6 bases each). The V gene lost 6 bases and the J gene lost 4 bases, with 18 bases spanning the gap. The CDR3 runs 16 residues. The V gene's germline CDR1 is MNHNS and CDR2 SASEGT. Written as DNA, the CDR3 is TGTGCCAGCAGCGCGCTCGGGGGCTTTAGCACCGGGGAGCTGTTTTTT. Protein product: CASSALGGFSTGELFF.

This clonotype has a handful of counts. The chain joins TRBV14 to TRBJ2-7; 8 nucleotides line up with TRBD1. Germline V gene data show CDR1 as SGHDN and CDR2 as FVKESK. This CDR3 has 15 residues. V lost 1 base, J lost 3 bases, and 5 bases stayed unmatched. As DNA, the CDR3 is TGTGCCAGCAGCCAAGGGACAGGGAGAAACTACGAGCAGTACTTC. It encodes CASSQGTGRNYEQYF.

This clonotype was detected a few times. V and J are TRBV6-6 and TRBJ2-4; 7 nucleotides align to TRBD2. Germline V gene sequence: CDR1 MNHNY, CDR2 SVGAGI (reference sequence). The CDR3 consists of 23 residues. Unmatched junction bases numbered 28, after V lost 4 bases and J lost 1 base. The CDR3 loop is CASSSLRQFPKLGGSGAKNIQYF. CDR3 DNA sequence: TGTGCCAGCAGTTCCCTTCGACAGTTTCCAAAGCTGGGAGGGAGCGGGGCCAAAAACATTCAGTACTTC.

The chain carries TRBV3-1 and TRBJ1-1, with D uncertain. V gave up 1 base and J gave up 0 bases, with 6 bases separating them. In germline, CDR1 is LGHDT, CDR2 YNNKEL (reference sequence). This CDR3 region has 14 residues. The CDR3 here is CASSQGKLNTEAFF. The CDR3, as DNA: TGTGCCAGCAGCCAAGGAAAACTGAACACTGAAGCTTTCTTT.

This sequence joins TRBV9 and TRBJ1-3, with D unresolved. Looked up from germline, CDR1 is SGDLS and CDR2 is YYNGEE. The CDR3 consists of 17 residues. Trimming took 2 bases from V and 1 from J, leaving 16 bases between them. This CDR3 reads CASSVEVRVASGNTIYF. The CDR3 coding sequence is TGTGCCAGCAGCGTGGAGGTACGGGTGGCTTCTGGAAACACCATATATTTT.

This chain joins TRBV12-3 or TRBV12-4 and TRBJ2-4; D may be TRBD2 (5 bases). The V and J ends lost 6 bases and 4 bases respectively, with 10 bases between them. This CDR3 comprises 13 residues. The CDR3: CASRDGLKNIQYF. The DNA for the CDR3 is TGTGCCAGCAGGGACGGACTTAAAAACATTCAGTACTTC.

This clonotype has just a few counts. CDR3 loop: CATSLTTGDEQYF. The CDR3 DNA is TGTGCCACCAGCCTGACGACAGGGGACGAGCAGTACTTC. The chain carries TRBV15 and TRBJ2-7; TRBD1 agrees at 8 bases. CDR1 and CDR2 (germline): LNHNV, YYDKDF (reference sequence). This CDR3 region has 13 residues. V lost 5 bases and J lost 5; bases outside the gene matches: 5.

The V call is TRBV5-1, the J call TRBJ1-6; 7 bases line up with TRBD1. Germline V gene data show CDR1 as SGHRS and CDR2 as YFSETQ. V gave up 0 bases and J gave up 7 bases; unmatched junction bases: 4. This CDR3 contains 15 residues. The CDR3 DNA reads as TGCGCCAGCAGCTTGGCACGGGACAGAAATTCACCCCTCCACTTT. It encodes CASSLARDRNSPLHF.

This clonotype was counted many times. This chain uses TRBV18 with TRBJ2-7; D unresolved. Trimming removed 0 bases at V and 6 bases at J, with 9 bases between. The germline gives CDR1 KGHSH, CDR2 LQKENI. The CDR3 is 13 residues long. CDR3 residues: CASSPPAAFEQYF. The CDR3 DNA reads as TGTGCCAGCTCACCACCAGCAGCTTTCGAGCAGTACTTC.

This clonotype occurred many times. Compared with germline, one end of the junction differs, possibly owing to a read error. The genes are TRBV12-3 or TRBV12-4 and TRBJ2-1; TRBD2 agrees at 9 bases. This CDR3 comprises 13 residues. CDR3 protein: CASNLAGDNEQFF. The DNA for the CDR3 is TGTGCCAGCAATTTAGCGGGGGACAATGAGCAGTTCTTC.

This clonotype was counted between two and nine times. The gene calls are TRBV25-1 and TRBJ2-5; D possibly uses TRBD1 or TRBD2 (7 bases each). The CDR3 runs 16 residues. Per the germline V gene, CDR1 is MGHDK and CDR2 is SYGVNS. V lost 5 bases, J lost 3 bases, and 19 bases lay in between. The CDR3 loop reads CASSNYRGGEKETQYF. DNA for the CDR3: TGTGCCAGCAGTAATTACAGGGGAGGGGAAAAAGAGACCCAGTACTTC.

This clonotype was counted a few times. The chain uses TRBV5-1 and TRBJ2-7; D might be TRBD1 or TRBD2, each matching 6 bases. Trimming took 0 bases from V and 6 from J, leaving 16 bases between them. There are 15 residues in the CDR3. In germline, CDR1 is SGHRS, CDR2 YFSETQ. The CDR3 nucleotides are TGCGCCAGCAGCTTGGAAGGGGGGCGCTTGAGCGAGCAGTACTTC. Amino acid sequence: CASSLEGGRLSEQYF.

This chain joins TRBV5-1 and TRBJ2-1; 7 bases match TRBD1. Germline V gene data show CDR1 as SGHRS and CDR2 as YFSETQ. The V and J ends lost 4 bases and 5 bases, in that order; junction bases with no gene match: 3. The CDR3 is made up of 13 amino acids. The CDR3 here is CASSKGAHNEQFF. CDR3 in DNA: TGCGCCAGCAGCAAGGGGGCTCACAATGAGCAGTTCTTC.

This clonotype was seen a few times. The rearrangement uses TRBV6-2 or TRBV6-3 and TRBJ2-5; 10 bases map to TRBD1. The CDR3 contains 16 residues. Germline lookup yields CDR1 MNHEY and CDR2 SVGEGT. Trimming at V came to 2 bases and at J to 5 bases, leaving 8 bases not matched to a gene. CDR3 bases: TGTGCCAGCAGTTACCCGACAGGGGGCTCGGGGGAGACCCAGTACTTC. This gives the protein CASSYPTGGSGETQYF.

This clonotype was counted many times. The V gene is TRBV20-1, the J gene TRBJ2-1; the D is unclear. CDR3 size: 16 residues. Germline CDR1 reads DFQATT; CDR2 reads SNEGSKA (reference sequence). Trimming removed 1 base from V and 0 bases from J, with 13 bases in between. CDR3 residues: CSARVIGLSSYNEQFF. The CDR3 DNA is TGCAGTGCTAGAGTAATAGGGCTAAGCTCCTACAATGAGCAGTTCTTC.

This clonotype was found a few times. V gene TRBV20-1 combines with J gene TRBJ2-3; TRBD2 matches 10 bases. CDR3 length equals 15 residues. V lost 0 bases and J lost 5; bases outside the gene matches: 5. The germline V gene encodes CDR1 DFQATT and CDR2 SNEGSKA (reference sequence). CDR3 sequence (DNA): TGCAGTGCTAGAGATCTAGCGGGAGTGGGAGATACGCAGTATTTT. It specifies CSARDLAGVGDTQYF.

This clonotype was observed a handful of times. J is TRBJ2-1 and V is TRBV4-3; D gene uncertain. Trimming removed 3 bases at V and 2 bases at J, with 14 bases between. This CDR3 spans 16 amino acids. Germline V CDR1 and CDR2: LGHNA, YSLEER. The CDR3 DNA reads TGCGCCAGCAGCCATACTCTCTGGCCGACCTACAATGAGCAGTTCTTC. Residues: CASSHTLWPTYNEQFF.

This clonotype was recorded many times. V usage is TRBV6-1 and J usage is TRBJ1-1; a possible D gene is TRBD1 (5 bases). Germline V gene data show CDR1 as MNHNS and CDR2 as SASEGT. There are 13 residues in the CDR3. V gave up 6 bases and J gave up 7 bases, with 15 bases separating them. The CDR3 region is CASRRPGAGEAFF. CDR3 in DNA: TGTGCCAGCAGGCGACCCGGGGCAGGTGAAGCTTTCTTT.

This chain connects TRBV7-6 to TRBJ2-3; tentatively, D is TRBD2 (6 bases). The CDR3 runs to 18 residues. Trimming pared 2 bases from V and 0 bases from J, leaving 18 bases between. In germline, CDR1 is SGHVS, CDR2 FNYEAQ. DNA for the CDR3: TGTGCCAGCAGCTTAAGTGTCCGAGTCGCGGGAAGCACAGATACGCAGTATTTT. It codes for CASSLSVRVAGSTDTQYF.

The chain links TRBV6-2 or TRBV6-3 to TRBJ2-7, with TRBD1 as a possible D gene (6 bases). Germline lookup yields CDR1 MNHEY and CDR2 SVGEGT. The V and J ends lost 8 bases and 2 bases respectively, with 13 bases between them. The CDR3 length is 13 residues. The DNA of the CDR3 is TGTGCCAGCGCCCAGACAGGAACCTACGAGCAGTACTTC. Translation gives CASAQTGTYEQYF.

The V gene is TRBV14, the J gene TRBJ2-1, with D perhaps matching TRBD2 (6 bases). V was cut by 1 base and J by 8 bases, with 9 bases left in between. The CDR3 runs 13 residues. Germline assignment: CDR1 SGHDN and CDR2 FVKESK. CDR3 in DNA: TGTGCCAGCAGCCAAGTACCGGGGGATGAGCAGTTCTTC. This sequence encodes CASSQVPGDEQFF.

The chain is built from TRBV7-2 and TRBJ2-6; 7 bases line up with TRBD1. J lost 10 bases, V lost 3 bases, and 3 bases had no gene match. The CDR3 has 13 amino acids. In germline, CDR1 is SGHTA, CDR2 FQGNSA. The CDR3 DNA reads as TGTGCCAGCAGCTTCGACAGGGAGAACGTCCTGACTTTC. It is translated as CASSFDRENVLTF.